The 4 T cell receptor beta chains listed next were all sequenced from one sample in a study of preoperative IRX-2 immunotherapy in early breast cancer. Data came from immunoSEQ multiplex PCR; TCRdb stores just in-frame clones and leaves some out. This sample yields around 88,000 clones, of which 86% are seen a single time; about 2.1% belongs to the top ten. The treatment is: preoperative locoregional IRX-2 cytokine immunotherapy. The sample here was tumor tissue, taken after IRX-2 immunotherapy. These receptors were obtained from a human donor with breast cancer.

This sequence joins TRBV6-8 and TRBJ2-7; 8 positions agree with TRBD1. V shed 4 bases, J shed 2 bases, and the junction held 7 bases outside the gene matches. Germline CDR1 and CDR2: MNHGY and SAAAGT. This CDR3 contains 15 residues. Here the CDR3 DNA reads TGTGCCAGCAGTTCGACACAGGGGGTAACCTACGAGCAGTACTTC. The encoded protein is CASSSTQGVTYEQYF.

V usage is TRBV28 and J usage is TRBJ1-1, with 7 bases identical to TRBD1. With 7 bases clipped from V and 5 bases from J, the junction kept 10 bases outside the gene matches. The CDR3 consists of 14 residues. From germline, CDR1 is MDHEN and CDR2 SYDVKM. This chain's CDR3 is CASISQGVKTEAFF. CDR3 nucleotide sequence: TGTGCCAGCATTAGTCAGGGGGTAAAAACTGAAGCTTTCTTT.

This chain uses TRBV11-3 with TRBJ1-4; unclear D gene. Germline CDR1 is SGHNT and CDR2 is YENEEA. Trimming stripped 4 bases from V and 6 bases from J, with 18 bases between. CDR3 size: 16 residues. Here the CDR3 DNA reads TGTGCCAGCAGCTCGGAGGGCTTTTTGGTTGATGAAAAACTGTTTTTT. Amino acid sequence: CASSSEGFLVDEKLFF.

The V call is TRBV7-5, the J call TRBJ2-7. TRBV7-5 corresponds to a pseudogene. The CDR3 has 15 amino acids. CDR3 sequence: CASSPRGRDFHEQYF. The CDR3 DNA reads TGTGCCAGCAGCCCCCGGGGCAGGGATTTCCACGAGCAGTACTTC.